The present T cell receptor beta chain was sequenced within a study of blood T cell repertoires in COVID-19. Study at large: Acute and convalescent COVID-19 specimens originated in the United States, Italy and Spain.

The protocol was immunoSEQ multiplex PCR, while the TCRdb copy is restricted to in-frame clones and leaves out a portion. The table records approximately 100,000 clones, roughly nine tenths of them present only once. Sequenced material: peripheral blood. The TCR sequence derives from a man aged 45-65 years with acute or convalescent COVID-19.

CDR3 loop: CASSPLEPEQFF. The DNA for the CDR3 is TGTGCCAGCTCACCACTTGAGCCCGAGCAGTTCTTC. The chain employs TRBV18 and TRBJ2-1; D uncertain. V dropped 1 base and J dropped 10 bases, with 8 bases sitting between them. CDR1 KGHSH and CDR2 LQKENI come from the germline V gene. The CDR3 has 12 amino acids.